A single sample is the source of the 19 T cell receptor beta chains below, sequenced in a study of Ad26.COV2.S vaccination and SARS-CoV-2 variants. The table came from immunoSEQ multiplex PCR; TCRdb's copy has only in-frame clones and leaves some out. The table has fewer than 400,000 clones, over 80% seen once. Treatment of the sample: approximately 18 received Ad26.COV2.S at low or high dose, single or two shots; about 5 received placebo; per-sample allocation not given. On day 63 after the first injection, vaccine and placebo recipients gave samples. The sample in question was peripheral blood, obtained in a trial of Ad26.COV2.S vaccine versus placebo. Every receptor here comes from a person between 18 and 65 years old who received the Ad26.COV2.S COVID-19 vaccine or a placebo.

This chain joins TRBV28 and TRBJ2-1, with D perhaps given as TRBD1 or TRBD2 (5 bases each). The CDR3 runs 16 residues. V lost 6 bases and J lost 1, with 16 bases in between. Per germline, CDR1 MDHEN and CDR2 SYDVKM. As DNA, the CDR3 is TGTGCCAGCAGCAGGGCAGGGACGAGGTCCTACAATGAGCAGTTCTTC. It yields the protein CASSRAGTRSYNEQFF. Full variable domain (remainder filled in from reference TRBV28 and TRBJ2-1): DVKVTQSSRYLVKRTGEKVFLECVQDMDHENMFWYRQDPGLGLRLIYFSYDVKMKEKGDIPEGYSVSREKKERFSLILESASTNQTSMYLCASSRAGTRSYNEQFFGPGTRLTVL.

The rearrangement uses TRBV28 and TRBJ2-3; 8 bases are shared with TRBD1. This CDR3 contains 13 residues. Germline CDR1 is MDHEN and CDR2 is SYDVKM. Trimming cost V 6 bases and J 5 bases; bases outside gene matches: 4. The CDR3 reads CASRKQGGDTQYF. The DNA of the CDR3 is TGTGCCAGCAGGAAACAGGGGGGAGATACGCAGTATTTT. The variable domain in full, completed from reference TRBV28 and TRBJ2-3, reads DVKVTQSSRYLVKRTGEKVFLECVQDMDHENMFWYRQDPGLGLRLIYFSYDVKMKEKGDIPEGYSVSREKKERFSLILESASTNQTSMYLCASRKQGGDTQYFGPGTRLTVL.

The chain has TRBV5-1 and TRBJ2-7; 10 bases match TRBD2. The CDR3 is made up of 15 amino acids. Per the germline V gene, CDR1 is SGHRS and CDR2 is YFSETQ. J lost 5 bases, V lost 0 bases, and 5 bases had no gene match. The CDR3 DNA reads as TGCGCCAGCAGCTTGGCGGCTAGCGGGGGCAACGAGCAGTACTTC. It yields the protein CASSLAASGGNEQYF.

V usage is TRBV5-4 and J usage is TRBJ2-2; tentatively, D is TRBD2 (6 bases). Trimming took 3 bases from V and 1 from J, leaving 10 bases between them. CDR3 size: 15 residues. CDR1 and CDR2 from the germline V gene are SGHNT and YYREEE (reference sequence). This chain's CDR3 is CASSSWTKNTGELFF. DNA of the CDR3: TGTGCCAGCAGCTCGTGGACTAAGAACACCGGGGAGCTGTTTTTT.

This chain links TRBV28 with TRBJ2-1, with 9 bases that match TRBD1. This CDR3 contains 15 residues. Germline V gene lookup returns CDR1 MDHEN and CDR2 SYDVKM. V trimming: 4 bases; J trimming: 6 bases; junction bases outside the gene matches: 7. CDR3: CASSSNRGHGNEQFF. The CDR3 coding sequence is TGTGCCAGCAGTTCTAACAGGGGGCACGGCAATGAGCAGTTCTTC.

J is TRBJ2-2 and V is TRBV6-5; weak D call: TRBD2 (5 bases). The CDR3 length is 14 residues. Germline loops: CDR1 MNHEY, CDR2 SVGAGI. V lost 5 bases and J lost 4, with 11 bases in between. The CDR3 DNA is TGTGCCAGCAGTCCCCACGAGGGCACCGGGGAGCTGTTTTTT. This translates into CASSPHEGTGELFF.

The chain has TRBV9 and TRBJ2-3; possibly TRBD1 for D (7 bases). This CDR3 is 15 amino acids long. V was clipped by 0 bases and J by 7 bases, with 15 bases between them. Germline CDR1 is SGDLS and CDR2 is YYNGEE. Here the CDR3 reads CASSVGGGGTHTQYF. In DNA, the CDR3 is TGTGCCAGCAGCGTAGGAGGAGGGGGCACTCATACGCAGTATTTT.

The gene calls are TRBV6-1 and TRBJ2-7; 7 bases align to TRBD1. Per the germline V gene, CDR1 is MNHNS and CDR2 is SASEGT. The V gene end was trimmed by 1 base and the J gene end by 5 bases; junction bases not matched to a gene: 8. The CDR3 has 15 amino acids. The CDR3, as DNA: TGTGCCAGCAGTGAAGAGGCGACAGGGCCTAACGAGCAGTACTTC. This codes for CASSEEATGPNEQYF.

This chain joins TRBV11-3 and TRBJ2-7, with 7 nucleotides matching TRBD1. Losses at the gene ends were 5 bases for V and 5 bases for J; bases not matched to a gene: 6. This CDR3 has 13 amino acids. The germline gives CDR1 SGHNT, CDR2 YENEEA. DNA of the CDR3: TGTGCCAGCAGCACTTGGACAGGCGACGAGCAGTACTTC. Amino acid sequence: CASSTWTGDEQYF.

The chain joins TRBV5-1 to TRBJ2-3; 9 bases map to TRBD1. CDR1 SGHRS and CDR2 YFSETQ come from the germline V gene. CDR3 length: 15 residues. The junction had 8 bases not matched to a gene; V was cut back by 4 bases and J by 5 bases. As DNA, the CDR3 is TGCGCCAGCAGCCATAGGGGACAGGGAAGAGATACGCAGTATTTT. Protein product: CASSHRGQGRDTQYF.

The rearrangement joins TRBV9 to TRBJ1-2, with D tentatively TRBD1 (6 bases). This CDR3 region has 15 residues. Looked up from germline, CDR1 is SGDLS and CDR2 is YYNGEE. Trimming removed 0 bases from V and 1 base from J, with 10 bases in between. For the CDR3, the DNA is TGTGCCAGCAGCGTAGGGGGGGCCAATAACTATGGCTACACCTTC. Amino acid sequence: CASSVGGANNYGYTF.

Of note for this clone: Its ends do not fully match the called genes, so a read error is possible. The CDR3 DNA sequence: TGTGCCAGCAGTCCGAACGTTCGGACTAGCGTGACGACGTTT. Translated, it gives CASSPNVRTSVTTF. The chain is built from TRBV6-2 or TRBV6-3 and TRBJ2-3; the match to TRBD2 covers 9 bases. The CDR3 has 14 residues. From germline, CDR1 is MNHEY and CDR2 SVGEGT.

V gene TRBV7-9 combines with J gene TRBJ2-2, with 9 bases matching TRBD1. Germline assignment: CDR1 SEHNR and CDR2 FQNEAQ (reference sequence). The CDR3 loop spans 16 amino acids. The V gene end was trimmed by 5 bases and the J gene end by 6 bases; junction bases not matched to a gene: 10. The chain's CDR3 is CASSAPGTGSSGELFF. The CDR3 DNA is TGTGCCAGCAGCGCCCCCGGGACAGGGTCATCCGGGGAGCTGTTTTTT.

This clone has a single count. The chain employs TRBV7-2 and TRBJ2-5; D gene unclear. CDR1 SGHTA and CDR2 FQGNSA come from the germline V gene. The CDR3 runs to 12 residues. Trimming cost V 7 bases and J 2 bases, with 8 bases left between them. CDR3 sequence: CASTPAQETQYF. CDR3 nucleotide sequence: TGTGCCAGCACCCCTGCGCAAGAGACCCAGTACTTC. Drawing the rest from reference TRBV7-2 and TRBJ2-5, the complete variable domain is GAGVSQSPSNKVTEKGKDVELRCDPISGHTALYWYRQSLGQGLEFLIYFQGNSAPDKSGLPSDRFSAERTGGSVSTLTIQRTQQEDSAVYLCASTPAQETQYFGPGTRLLVL.

This clone has just a few counts. This rearrangement joins TRBV5-1 to TRBJ1-2; D is unclear. CDR1 and CDR2 from the germline V gene are SGHRS and YFSETQ. Trimming took off 0 bases at V and 5 bases at J, with 14 bases between the two ends. CDR3 size: 15 residues. The CDR3 is CASSLEPGLPYGYTF. For the CDR3, the DNA is TGCGCCAGCAGCTTGGAGCCGGGTCTCCCTTATGGCTACACCTTC.

This sequence joins TRBV12-3 or TRBV12-4 and TRBJ1-2; 8 bases match TRBD1. The CDR3 sequence is 12 residues long. The junction had 6 bases not matched to a gene; V was cut back by 7 bases and J by 8 bases. This CDR3 is CASTRTGWGYTF. CDR3 nucleotides: TGTGCCAGCACCCGGACAGGGTGGGGCTACACCTTC.

The rearrangement uses TRBV5-1 and TRBJ1-1; 8 bases agree with TRBD1. The CDR3 is 15 residues long. Unmatched junction bases numbered 6, after V lost 4 bases and J lost 1 base. Germline V CDR1 and CDR2: SGHRS, YFSETQ. The CDR3 is CASSPFGTGNTEAFF. The CDR3, as DNA: TGCGCCAGCAGCCCTTTTGGGACAGGGAACACTGAAGCTTTCTTT.

The V and J genes are TRBV5-4 and TRBJ2-2; tentatively, D is TRBD2 (7 bases). With 9 bases removed from V and 2 bases from J, the gap between germline ends came to 14 bases. The CDR3 is 14 residues long. In germline, CDR1 is SGHNT, CDR2 YYREEE (reference sequence). DNA for the CDR3: TGTGCCACCCTCGGGGGGCAAAACACCGGGGAGCTGTTTTTT. This translates into CATLGGQNTGELFF.

The chain uses TRBV11-3 and TRBJ2-3; D could derive from TRBD1 or TRBD2 (6 bases each). V lost 4 bases and J lost 4, with 12 bases in between. The CDR3 has 14 residues. The germline CDR1 and CDR2 sequences are SGHNT and YENEEA. DNA of the CDR3: TGTGCCAGCAGCTCCCGGGGGCCCGCAGATACGCAGTATTTT. It specifies CASSSRGPADTQYF. The full variable domain, in which reference TRBV11-3 and TRBJ2-3 provide the parts outside the CDR3, is EAGVVQSPRYKIIEKKQPVAFWCNPISGHNTLYWYLQNLGQGPELLIRYENEEAVDDSQLPKDRFSAERLKGVDSTLKIQPAELGDSAVYLCASSSRGPADTQYFGPGTRLTVL.